The 20 T cell receptor beta chains listed next were all sequenced from one sample in a study of OX40 agonist ivuxolimab in advanced cancers. Method: immunoSEQ multiplex PCR; TCRdb's copy keeps in-frame clones and lacks some. The top ten clones hold about 3.2% of a sample with 40,000 to 55,000 clones, approximately 85% of them seen once. This material consisted of CD4+ or CD8+ T cells sorted from blood, taken in a trial of the OX40 agonist ivuxolimab. These TCRs come from an adult with an advanced solid tumor such as melanoma, head and neck, liver or kidney cancer.

The chain carries TRBV18 and TRBJ2-4, with D tentatively TRBD1 (6 bases). This CDR3 region has 16 residues. In germline, CDR1 is KGHSH, CDR2 LQKENI. V was cut by 0 bases and J by 7 bases, with 16 bases left in between. The CDR3 bases are TGTGCCAGCTCACCACCGAGGGCAGGGGTAGGGAACATTCAGTACTTC. Its protein product is CASSPPRAGVGNIQYF.

The chain links TRBV27 to TRBJ1-2; TRBD1 is a possible D gene (5 bases). The V end was cut by 2 bases, the J end by 8 bases, with 12 bases between. CDR3 size: 13 residues. In germline, CDR1 is MNHEY, CDR2 SMNVEV (reference sequence). CDR3 loop: CASSLEGARGYTF. The DNA of the CDR3 is TGTGCCAGCAGTTTAGAAGGGGCGAGGGGCTACACCTTC.

CDR3: CASSHPGQGPGLNTEAFF. CDR3 DNA sequence: TGTGCCAGCAGCCACCCTGGTCAGGGGCCGGGGTTGAACACTGAAGCTTTCTTT. V is TRBV4-2 and J is TRBJ1-1, with a possible D match to TRBD1 (6 bases). Germline CDR1 is LGHNA and CDR2 is YNFKEQ. CDR3 size: 18 residues. V was trimmed by 3 bases and J by 0 bases, leaving 20 bases between them.

The chain links TRBV6-1 to TRBJ1-4, with TRBD1 matching 9 bases. The germline V gene has CDR1 MNHNS and CDR2 SASEGT. V trimming: 6 bases; J trimming: 5 bases; junction bases outside the gene matches: 4. This CDR3 has 14 residues. CDR3 in DNA: TGTGCCAGCAGCGCCGACAGGGGGAATGAAAAACTGTTTTTT. Protein sequence: CASSADRGNEKLFF.

This chain joins TRBV27 and TRBJ2-7; the match to TRBD1 covers 11 bases. The junction had 6 bases not matched to a gene; V was cut back by 4 bases and J by 4 bases. The CDR3 consists of 15 residues. Germline lookup yields CDR1 MNHEY and CDR2 SMNVEV (reference sequence). The chain's CDR3 is CASSSPGQGVYEQYF. CDR3 sequence (DNA): TGTGCCAGCAGTTCACCGGGACAGGGGGTTTACGAGCAGTACTTC.

The chain uses TRBV29-1 and TRBJ2-1, with 7 bases fitting TRBD2. With V trimmed by 3 bases and J by 5 bases, 7 bases remained unmatched. Per the germline V gene, CDR1 is SQVTM and CDR2 is ANQGSEA. The CDR3 consists of 14 residues. The CDR3 region is CSVECEREDNEQFF. The CDR3 DNA is TGCAGCGTTGAGTGCGAGCGGGAAGACAATGAGCAGTTCTTC.

The chain is built from TRBV6-1 and TRBJ2-1; maybe TRBD1 (8 bases). Trimming removed 6 bases from V and 8 bases from J, with 20 bases in between. Germline V gene sequence: CDR1 MNHNS, CDR2 SASEGT. This CDR3 region has 15 residues. CDR3 sequence (DNA): TGTGCCAGCAGAGGAGGGTCGGGGGGACAGGATGAGCAGTTCTTC. Translated, it gives CASRGGSGGQDEQFF.

By sample fraction, this clone is medium-sized. The chain has TRBV9 and TRBJ1-4; D unresolved. Germline CDR1 SGDLS, CDR2 YYNGEE. The CDR3 length is 14 residues. V was shortened by 3 bases and J by 8 bases, with 14 bases between the two germline ends. Written as DNA, the CDR3 is TGTGCCAGCAGCGACCGGGCCGGTGGGGAAAAACTGTTTTTT. It yields the protein CASSDRAGGEKLFF.

The V and J genes are TRBV7-9 and TRBJ1-3, with unresolved D. V dropped 1 base and J dropped 3 bases, with 10 bases sitting between them. CDR3 size: 15 residues. Germline assignment: CDR1 SEHNR and CDR2 FQNEAQ (reference sequence). CDR3 residues: CASSLGGVVGNTIYF. The CDR3 region has the DNA TGTGCCAGCAGCTTAGGCGGGGTGGTTGGAAACACCATATATTTT.

This sequence joins TRBV11-2 and TRBJ1-4; a possible D gene is TRBD1 (6 bases). This CDR3 spans 15 amino acids. The germline V gene has CDR1 SGHAT and CDR2 FQNNGV. Trimming pared 7 bases from V and 0 bases from J, leaving 12 bases between. The CDR3 nucleotides are TGTGCCAGCACCCGAGGGGGGCCAACTAATGAAAAACTGTTTTTT. Translated: CASTRGGPTNEKLFF. The full variable domain, its missing parts supplied by reference TRBV11-2 and TRBJ1-4, is EAGVAQSPRYKIIEKRQSVAFWCNPISGHATLYWYQQILGQGPKLLIQFQNNGVVDDSQLPKDRFSAERLKGVDSTLKIQPAKLEDSAVYLCASTRGGPTNEKLFFGSGTQLSVL.

The chain links TRBV28 to TRBJ1-1; D is unresolved. The germline V gene has CDR1 MDHEN and CDR2 SYDVKM. The CDR3 runs 16 residues. V was shortened by 8 bases and J by 0 bases, with 19 bases between the two germline ends. CDR3 nucleotide sequence: TGTGCCAGCGGCCTCCCCTCTCGCAGAATGAACACTGAAGCTTTCTTT. This codes for CASGLPSRRMNTEAFF.

This clone has only one observation. The chain has TRBV5-5 and TRBJ1-4; D ambiguous. The CDR3 is 15 residues long. V lost 2 bases, J lost 0 bases, and 8 bases lay in between. CDR1 and CDR2 from the germline V gene are SGHKS and YYEKEE (reference sequence). CDR3 residues: CASSFFTATNEKLFF. CDR3 DNA: TGTGCCAGCAGCTTTTTCACCGCAACTAATGAAAAACTGTTTTTT.

V and J are TRBV5-1 and TRBJ2-1; TRBD1 is a possible D gene (7 bases). This CDR3 spans 16 amino acids. Trimming shortened V by 1 base and J by 5 bases, and 16 bases separated the two germline ends. Germline V CDR1 and CDR2: SGHRS, YFSETQ. The DNA for the CDR3 is TGCGCCAGCAGCTTGATTCCCGGCAGGGGGGACAATGAGCAGTTCTTC. Residues: CASSLIPGRGDNEQFF.

The V call is TRBV27, the J call TRBJ1-5; no firm D call. The length of the CDR3 is 12 residues. V dropped 3 bases and J dropped 3 bases, with 3 bases sitting between them. CDR1 is MNHEY, CDR2 SMNVEV, per germline (reference sequence). The CDR3 nucleotides read TGTGCCAGCAGTTTTCTCAATCAGCCCCAGCATTTT. Its translation is CASSFLNQPQHF.

The chain has TRBV7-3 and TRBJ2-4; 7 bases are a match to TRBD2. The CDR3 is made up of 15 amino acids. CDR1 is SGHTA and CDR2 is FQGTGA in the germline V gene. V shed 5 bases and J 7 bases; nucleotides not matched to a gene: 11. The DNA for the CDR3 is TGTGCCAGCAGCACCACCGGGACTATTAACAACATTCAGTACTTC. Translated: CASSTTGTINNIQYF.

The chain carries TRBV6-5 and TRBJ1-5; tentative D call: TRBD1 (5 bases). CDR1 and CDR2 from the germline V gene are MNHEY and SVGAGI. Deletions cut 6 bases from V and 1 base from J, with 10 bases between. This CDR3 spans 14 amino acids. The CDR3 loop reads CASRLTASNQPQHF. In DNA form, the CDR3 reads TGTGCCAGCAGGCTGACAGCCAGCAATCAGCCCCAGCATTTT.

About this clone itself: The same CDR3 also results from other DNA sequences found in this sample. V is TRBV5-1 and J is TRBJ2-2; 13 nucleotides align to TRBD2. J was trimmed by 1 base and V by 4 bases; bases with no gene match: 10. CDR1 is SGHRS, CDR2 YFSETQ, per germline. The length of the CDR3 is 19 residues. The DNA for the CDR3 is TGCGCCAGCAGCCCATGGACTAGCGGGGGACTCCTGAACACCGGGGAGCTGTTTTTT. Protein: CASSPWTSGGLLNTGELFF.

The chain links TRBV28 to TRBJ2-5; maybe TRBD1 (6 bases). V lost 1 base, J lost 5 bases, and 14 bases lay in between. Germline V CDR1 and CDR2: MDHEN, SYDVKM. CDR3 size: 15 residues. The CDR3, as DNA: TGTGCCAGCAGTTTATCTGGGACACTAAGGGAGACCCAGTACTTC. Its protein product is CASSLSGTLRETQYF.

The chain has TRBV4-2 and TRBJ2-3; D is possibly TRBD1 (6 bases). The germline V gene has CDR1 LGHNA and CDR2 YNFKEQ. CDR3 length: 15 amino acids. V was shortened by 1 base and J by 5 bases, with 13 bases between the two germline ends. The CDR3 coding sequence is TGTGCCAGCAGCCAAGCGGCAGGGGTTCAAGATACGCAGTATTTT. It specifies CASSQAAGVQDTQYF.

The chain carries TRBV28 and TRBJ1-1; TRBD1 matches at 7 bases. With V trimmed by 4 bases and J by 6 bases, 8 bases remained unmatched. The CDR3 runs to 14 residues. Germline assignment: CDR1 MDHEN and CDR2 SYDVKM. CDR3 sequence: CASSSQGRGAEAFF. The CDR3 region has the DNA TGTGCCAGCAGTTCACAGGGGAGGGGGGCTGAAGCTTTCTTT. The full variable domain, completed using reference TRBV28 and TRBJ1-1, is DVKVTQSSRYLVKRTGEKVFLECVQDMDHENMFWYRQDPGLGLRLIYFSYDVKMKEKGDIPEGYSVSREKKERFSLILESASTNQTSMYLCASSSQGRGAEAFFGQGTRLTVV.